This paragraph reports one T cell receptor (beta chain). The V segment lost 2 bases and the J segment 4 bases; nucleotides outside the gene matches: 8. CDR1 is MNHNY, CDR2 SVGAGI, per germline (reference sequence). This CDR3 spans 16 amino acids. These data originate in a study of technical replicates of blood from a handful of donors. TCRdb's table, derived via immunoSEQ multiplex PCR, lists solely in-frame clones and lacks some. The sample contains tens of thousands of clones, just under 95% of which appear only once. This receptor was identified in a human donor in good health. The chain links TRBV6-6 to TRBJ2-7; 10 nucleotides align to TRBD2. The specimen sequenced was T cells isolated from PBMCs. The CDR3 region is CASSYDHGTSAYEQYF. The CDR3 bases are TGTGCCAGCAGTTACGACCACGGGACTAGCGCTTACGAGCAGTACTTC.